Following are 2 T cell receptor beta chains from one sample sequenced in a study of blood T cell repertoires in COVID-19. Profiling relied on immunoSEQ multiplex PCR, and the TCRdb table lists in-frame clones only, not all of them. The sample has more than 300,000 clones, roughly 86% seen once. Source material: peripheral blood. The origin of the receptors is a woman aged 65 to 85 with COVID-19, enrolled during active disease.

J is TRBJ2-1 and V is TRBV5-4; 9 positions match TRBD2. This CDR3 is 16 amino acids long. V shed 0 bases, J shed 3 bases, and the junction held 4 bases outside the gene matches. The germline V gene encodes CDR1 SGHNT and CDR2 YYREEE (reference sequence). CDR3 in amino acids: CASSLASAGGYNEQFF. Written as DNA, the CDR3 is TGTGCCAGCAGCTTGGCCTCAGCGGGGGGCTACAATGAGCAGTTCTTC.

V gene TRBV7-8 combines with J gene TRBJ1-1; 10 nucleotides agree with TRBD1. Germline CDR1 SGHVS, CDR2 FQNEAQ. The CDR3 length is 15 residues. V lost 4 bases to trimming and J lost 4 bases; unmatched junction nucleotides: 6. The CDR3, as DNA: TGTGCCAGCAGCTCCCAGACAGGGGGCTTCACTGAAGCTTTCTTT. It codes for CASSSQTGGFTEAFF.